Shown below are 21 T cell receptor beta chains from a single sample sequenced in a study of T cells in Graves' hyperthyroidism and ophthalmopathy. Amplification targeted TCR beta CDR3 regions from RNA transcripts. First-round RT-PCR of the TCR CDR3 relied on the HTBI primer set. TCRdb reprocessed the multiplex PCR reads with MiXCR, giving one entry per CDR3 protein. The data show fewer than 700,000 distinct CDR3 sequences, 15% to 20% seen once. The material sequenced was blood. Receptor source: a woman aged 18-35 years with Graves' ophthalmopathy.

In its sample, this clonotype was seen many times. This rearrangement joins TRBV2 to TRBJ2-7, with TRBD2 matching over 9 bases. CDR3 length: 13 residues. Trimming took 10 bases from V and 6 from J; bases not matched to a gene: 10. CDR1 is SNHLY and CDR2 is FYNNEI in the germline V gene. CDR3 residues: CATQRGASGEQYF. The CDR3 DNA follows: TGTGCCACCCAGCGGGGGGCCTCCGGCGAGCAGTACTTC.

This clonotype occurred a few times. The chain carries TRBV29-1 and TRBJ2-3; no clear D gene. Germline loops: CDR1 SQVTM, CDR2 ANQGSEA. There are 14 residues in the CDR3. Trimming stripped 4 bases from V and 3 bases from J, with 14 bases between. CDR3 DNA: TGCAGCGTTGGGCCCAGAAGTGGGACAGATACGCAGTATTTT. This codes for CSVGPRSGTDTQYF.

The gene calls are TRBV4-3 and TRBJ2-3; D possibly corresponds to TRBD2 (6 bases). V lost 4 bases, J lost 7 bases, and 15 bases lay in between. The CDR3 loop spans 14 amino acids. In germline, CDR1 is LGHNA, CDR2 YSLEER. The CDR3 spells CASSRWAGTNTQYF. The CDR3 DNA is TGCGCCAGCAGCCGCTGGGCGGGAACAAATACGCAGTATTTT.

The chain combines TRBV7-6 with TRBJ2-2; D is possibly TRBD1 (5 bases). V dropped 5 bases and J dropped 7 bases, with 11 bases sitting between them. Per germline, CDR1 SGHVS and CDR2 FNYEAQ. This CDR3 has 13 residues. The CDR3, as DNA: TGTGCCAGCAGCATCAGAGACAGCGGGGAGCTGTTTTTT. Translating it yields CASSIRDSGELFF.

This clonotype has ten or more counts. CDR3 sequence (DNA): TGTGCCAGCAGCTTAAACGGCGGGACGGGGACCGAGCAGTACTTC. Translating gives CASSLNGGTGTEQYF. The chain employs TRBV7-3 and TRBJ2-7; D possibly corresponds to TRBD2 (6 bases). CDR3 length: 15 residues. Germline assignment: CDR1 SGHTA and CDR2 FQGTGA. V was trimmed by 1 base and J by 6 bases, leaving 16 bases between them. The entire variable domain, with the rest obtained from reference TRBV7-3 and TRBJ2-7, is as follows: GAGVSQTPSNKVTEKGKYVELRCDPISGHTALYWYRQSLGQGPEFLIYFQGTGAADDSGLPNDRFFAVRPEGSVSTLKIQRTERGDSAVYLCASSLNGGTGTEQYFGPGTRLTVT.

The chain has TRBV3-1 and TRBJ2-5; D uncertain. The V and J ends lost 4 bases and 5 bases respectively, with 11 bases between them. This CDR3 region has 13 residues. Germline CDR1 is LGHDT and CDR2 is YNNKEL (reference sequence). The CDR3 spells CASSLGSRETQYF. CDR3 coding DNA: TGTGCCAGCAGCCTCGGTTCTCGGGAGACCCAGTACTTC.

Many counts were recorded for this clonotype. The rearrangement joins TRBV19 to TRBJ2-7; TRBD1 aligns across 12 bases. CDR3 length: 15 amino acids. Per germline, CDR1 LNHDA and CDR2 SQIVND (reference sequence). With 4 bases clipped from V and 3 bases from J, the junction kept 4 bases outside the gene matches. The DNA of the CDR3 is TGTGCCAGTAGTACCGGGACAGGGGGCTTCTACGAGCAGTACTTC. It encodes CASSTGTGGFYEQYF.

The chain joins TRBV3-2 to TRBJ2-7. TRBV3-2 is reported as a pseudogene. The CDR3 is made up of 15 amino acids. The DNA of the CDR3 is TGTGCCAGCAGCCAAGGACAATATTCCTCCTGGGAGCAGTACTTC. As protein: CASSQGQYSSWEQYF.

This clonotype was counted only a few times. The gene calls are TRBV16 and TRBJ2-7; 11 bases are shared with TRBD2. The ends lost 1 base at V and 7 bases at J; junction bases unmatched: 18. Looked up from germline, CDR1 is KGHSY and CDR2 is FQNENV. CDR3 length equals 19 residues. The CDR3 DNA follows: TGTGCCAGCAGCCAATTTTCGCTAGCGGGAGGCACGGGGGCCGAAGAGCAGTACTTC. This sequence encodes CASSQFSLAGGTGAEEQYF.

There are many counts of this clonotype. The chain recombines TRBV7-9 with TRBJ2-2, with unresolved D. The CDR3 runs to 12 residues. Deletions cut 5 bases from V and 4 bases from J, with 5 bases between. The germline V gene has CDR1 SEHNR and CDR2 FQNEAQ (reference sequence). The CDR3 DNA follows: TGTGCCAGCAGCCATGGCACCGGGGAGCTGTTTTTT. Translation gives CASSHGTGELFF.

This clonotype was detected ten times or more. The rearrangement joins TRBV6-1 to TRBJ2-4, with 8 bases lining up with TRBD1. CDR1 and CDR2 from the germline V gene are MNHNS and SASEGT. V gave up 6 bases and J gave up 2 bases; unmatched junction bases: 9. This CDR3 is built from 16 residues. The CDR3 DNA is TGTGCCAGCAGCTCGGACAGGGTTAATACCAAAAACATTCAGTACTTC. Its protein is CASSSDRVNTKNIQYF.

This clonotype has just a few counts. The rearrangement joins TRBV5-1 to TRBJ1-4, with a tentative D call TRBD1 (6 bases). CDR1 and CDR2 from the germline V gene are SGHRS and YFSETQ. V shed 6 bases and J shed 8 bases, with 20 bases lying between them. This CDR3 is built from 15 residues. In DNA form, the CDR3 reads TGCGCCAGCAAAGATACAGGGATTCTAGAGGAAAAACTGTTTTTT. It translates to CASKDTGILEEKLFF.

There are a few counts of this clonotype. This sequence joins TRBV7-2 and TRBJ2-3; TRBD2 matches 10 bases. With V trimmed by 2 bases and J by 5 bases, 1 base remained unmatched. There are 14 residues in the CDR3. CDR1 and CDR2 (germline): SGHTA, FQGNSA. The CDR3 region is CASSLLAGEDTQYF. CDR3 nucleotide sequence: TGTGCCAGCAGCTTACTAGCGGGAGAAGATACGCAGTATTTT.

There are a few counts of this clonotype. V is TRBV2 and J is TRBJ1-2; 8 bases map to TRBD1. Looked up from germline, CDR1 is SNHLY and CDR2 is FYNNEI. The CDR3 spans 14 residues. V shed 8 bases, J shed 4 bases, and the junction held 9 bases outside the gene matches. Here the CDR3 reads CASDREDRVYGYTF. Written as DNA, the CDR3 is TGTGCCAGCGACCGAGAGGACAGGGTCTATGGCTACACCTTC.

This clonotype came up many times. The chain carries TRBV30 and TRBJ2-7; 8 bases line up with TRBD1. This CDR3 contains 15 residues. Looked up from germline, CDR1 is GTSNPN and CDR2 is SVGIG (reference sequence). Trimming at V came to 5 bases and at J to 2 bases, leaving 11 bases not matched to a gene. The CDR3 protein is CAWSRRTGITYEQYF. The CDR3, as DNA: TGTGCCTGGTCCCGCCGGACAGGGATCACCTACGAGCAGTACTTC.

This clonotype was seen ten or more times. The CDR3, as DNA: TGTGCCAGCAGTTTATCCGTAGGGTTTTGGGAGTCCCGCTACGAGCAGTACTTC. Translation: CASSLSVGFWESRYEQYF. The V gene is TRBV28, the J gene TRBJ2-7; tentatively, D is TRBD2 (5 bases). V was cut by 1 base and J by 3 bases, with 22 bases left in between. This CDR3 is 18 amino acids long. The germline V gene encodes CDR1 MDHEN and CDR2 SYDVKM.

This chain links TRBV12-3 or TRBV12-4 with TRBJ2-7; D possibly matches TRBD1 or TRBD2 (5 bases each). V was shortened by 6 bases and J by 0 bases, with 12 bases between the two germline ends. The CDR3 consists of 14 residues. CDR3 DNA: TGTGCCAGCAGCCCGACCGGGGCCTCCTACGAGCAGTACTTC. Translated: CASSPTGASYEQYF.

This clonotype has ten or more counts. V is TRBV7-8 and J is TRBJ2-7, with D perhaps assigned TRBD1 or TRBD2 (6 bases each). The CDR3 runs to 13 residues. The germline V gene has CDR1 SGHVS and CDR2 FQNEAQ. Deletions cut 5 bases from V and 4 bases from J, with 12 bases between. CDR3 loop: CASSRGGPYEQYF. Here the CDR3 DNA reads TGTGCCAGCAGCCGAGGGGGGCCTTACGAGCAGTACTTC.

This clonotype was counted only a few times. This rearrangement joins TRBV4-1 to TRBJ1-5; 7 nucleotides agree with TRBD1. Losses at the gene ends were 1 base for V and 0 bases for J; bases not matched to a gene: 6. CDR3 length: 17 residues. Germline CDR1 MGHRA, CDR2 YSYEKL. The CDR3 DNA reads as TGCGCCAGCAGCCAAGCCCCAGGGGGGATTAGCAATCAGCCCCAGCATTTT. This translates into CASSQAPGGISNQPQHF.

This clonotype was seen more than once but under ten times. The CDR3 protein is CASSAGLAGGTFTDTQYF. The CDR3 DNA follows: TGCGCCAGCAGCGCCGGACTAGCGGGGGGGACCTTCACAGATACGCAGTATTTT. The rearrangement uses TRBV5-1 and TRBJ2-3, with TRBD2 identical over 15 bases. CDR3 size: 18 residues. Germline V lookup: CDR1 SGHRS, CDR2 YFSETQ. Trimming took 4 bases from V and 2 from J; bases not matched to a gene: 8.

This clonotype was recorded at least ten times. The chain combines TRBV4-1 with TRBJ2-7; D is perhaps TRBD2 (5 bases). V was pared by 3 bases and J by 3 bases, with 15 bases between. Per the germline V gene, CDR1 is MGHRA and CDR2 is YSYEKL. The CDR3 covers 15 residues. As DNA, the CDR3 is TGCGCCAGCAGCCATCTAGTGCGTCGGGGCTACGAGCAGTACTTC. This translates into CASSHLVRRGYEQYF.